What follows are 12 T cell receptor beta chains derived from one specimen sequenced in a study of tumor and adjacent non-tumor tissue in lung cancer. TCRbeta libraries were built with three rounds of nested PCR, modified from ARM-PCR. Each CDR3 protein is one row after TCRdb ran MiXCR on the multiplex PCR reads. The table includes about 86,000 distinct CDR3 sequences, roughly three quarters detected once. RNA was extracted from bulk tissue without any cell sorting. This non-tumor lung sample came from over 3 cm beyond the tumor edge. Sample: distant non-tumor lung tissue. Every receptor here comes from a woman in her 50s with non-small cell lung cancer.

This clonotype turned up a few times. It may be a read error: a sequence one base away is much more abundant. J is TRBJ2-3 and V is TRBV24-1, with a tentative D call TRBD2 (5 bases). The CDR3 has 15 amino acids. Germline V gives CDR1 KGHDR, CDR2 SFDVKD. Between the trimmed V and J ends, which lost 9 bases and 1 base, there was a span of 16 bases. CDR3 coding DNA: TGTGCCACCGGTGGAACGGGAAAGGGCACAGATACGCAGTATTTT. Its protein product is CATGGTGKGTDTQYF.

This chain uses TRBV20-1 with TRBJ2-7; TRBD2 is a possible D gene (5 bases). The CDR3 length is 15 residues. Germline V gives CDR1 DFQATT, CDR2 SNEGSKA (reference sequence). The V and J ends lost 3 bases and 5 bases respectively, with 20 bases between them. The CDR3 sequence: CSARGVRSHYNEQYF. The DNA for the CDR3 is TGCAGTGCTAGGGGAGTTAGGTCTCACTACAACGAGCAGTACTTC.

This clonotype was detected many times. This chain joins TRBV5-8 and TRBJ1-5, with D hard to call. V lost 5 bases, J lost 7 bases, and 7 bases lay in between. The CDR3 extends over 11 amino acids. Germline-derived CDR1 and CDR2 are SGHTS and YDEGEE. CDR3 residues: CASSEGQPQHF. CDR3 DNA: TGTGCCAGCAGTGAAGGACAGCCCCAGCATTTT.

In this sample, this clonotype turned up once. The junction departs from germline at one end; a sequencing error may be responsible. CDR3 DNA: TGTGCCAGCAACCAAGAAGACGGCGGGATGGGTGAGCAGTTCTTC. It codes for CASNQEDGGMGEQFF. The chain is built from TRBV4-2 and TRBJ2-1; a weak D match, TRBD2 (6 bases). CDR1 is LGHNA, CDR2 YNFKEQ, per germline. The length of the CDR3 is 15 residues.

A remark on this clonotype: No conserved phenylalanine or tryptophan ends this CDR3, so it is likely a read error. CDR3 bases: TGTGCCAGCAGTTTACCGCTCGAAGAGCAGTACTCC. Translating gives CASSLPLEEQYS. This chain links TRBV12-3 or TRBV12-4 with TRBJ2-7; D is uncertain. V was clipped by 2 bases and J by 7 bases, with 9 bases between them. This CDR3 is 12 amino acids long.

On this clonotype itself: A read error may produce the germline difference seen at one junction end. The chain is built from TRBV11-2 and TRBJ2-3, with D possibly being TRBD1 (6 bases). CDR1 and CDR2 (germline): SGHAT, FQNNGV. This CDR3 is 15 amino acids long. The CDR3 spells CASGLGPPGDHMHYF. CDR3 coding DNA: TGTGCCAGCGGCTTAGGACCCCCAGGGGACCATATGCACTATTTT.

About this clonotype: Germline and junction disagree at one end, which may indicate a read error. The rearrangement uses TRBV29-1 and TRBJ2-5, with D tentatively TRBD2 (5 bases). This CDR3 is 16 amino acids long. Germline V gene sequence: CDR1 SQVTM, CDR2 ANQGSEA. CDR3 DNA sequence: TGCGGCGTTGAAGGAGGTGGAGTGCCCCGAGAAGACACCCAATACTTC. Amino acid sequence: CGVEGGGVPREDTQYF.

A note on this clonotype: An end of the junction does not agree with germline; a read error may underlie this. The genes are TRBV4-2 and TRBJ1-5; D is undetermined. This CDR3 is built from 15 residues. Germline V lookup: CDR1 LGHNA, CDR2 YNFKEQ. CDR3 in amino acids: CASSQGLNSNQPQQF. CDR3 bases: TGTGCCAGCAGCCAAGGCCTCAATAGCAATCAGCCCCAGCAATTT.

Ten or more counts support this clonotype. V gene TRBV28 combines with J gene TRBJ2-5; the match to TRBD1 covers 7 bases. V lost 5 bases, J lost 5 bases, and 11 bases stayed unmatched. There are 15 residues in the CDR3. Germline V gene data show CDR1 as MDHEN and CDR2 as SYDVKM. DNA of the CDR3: TGTGCCAGCAGTGTAGCATACAGGGGTCAGGAGACCCAGTACTTC. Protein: CASSVAYRGQETQYF.

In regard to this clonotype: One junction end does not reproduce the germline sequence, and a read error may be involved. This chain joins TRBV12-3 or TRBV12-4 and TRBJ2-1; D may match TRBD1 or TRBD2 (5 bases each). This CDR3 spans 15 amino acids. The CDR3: CVSRSTGRGSNEQFF. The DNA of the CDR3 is TGTGTCAGCCGTTCCACGGGACGGGGATCTAATGAGCAGTTCTTC.

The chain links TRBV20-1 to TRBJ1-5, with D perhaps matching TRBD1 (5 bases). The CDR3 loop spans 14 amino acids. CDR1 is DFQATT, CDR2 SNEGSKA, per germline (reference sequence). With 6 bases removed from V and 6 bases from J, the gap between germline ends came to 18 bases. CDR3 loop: CSAVQGLSSQPQHF. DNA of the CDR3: TGCAGTGCAGTGCAGGGATTAAGTAGTCAGCCCCAGCATTTT.

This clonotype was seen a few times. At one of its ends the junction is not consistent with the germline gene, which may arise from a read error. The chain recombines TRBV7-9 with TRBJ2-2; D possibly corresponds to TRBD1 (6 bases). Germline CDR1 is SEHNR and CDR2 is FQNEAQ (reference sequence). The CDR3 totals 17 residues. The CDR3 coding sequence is TGTGTCAGCCGCGATCTAAACAGGGCGCCTGCCACCGGGGAGCTGTTTTTT. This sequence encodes CVSRDLNRAPATGELFF.